This T cell receptor (beta chain) derives from a study of blood T cell repertoires in COVID-19. Study summary: The United States, Italy and Spain provided the acute and convalescent COVID-19 samples. T cells, B-cell-depleted T cells, or PBMCs provided the cDNA or gDNA that served as material.

Germline-derived CDR1 and CDR2 are SGHTA and FQGTGA. V lost 3 bases and J lost 0, with 5 bases in between. The CDR3 has 13 amino acids. Source study methods: Amplification with reference gene primers provided the estimates of nucleated cell counts. TCRdb keeps only in-frame clones here, not all; method: immunoSEQ multiplex PCR. V, J and clone size derive from that table, while D and trimming were established from the DNA sequence. The profile shows 96,000 or so clones, over 75% of them singletons. Source material: peripheral blood. This clonotype was sampled from a woman at least 80 years old with acute or convalescent COVID-19. This chain joins TRBV7-3 and TRBJ1-1; D remains ambiguous. CDR3 protein: CASSFSLNTEAFF. The DNA for the CDR3 is TGTGCCAGCAGCTTTTCTTTGAACACTGAAGCTTTCTTT.